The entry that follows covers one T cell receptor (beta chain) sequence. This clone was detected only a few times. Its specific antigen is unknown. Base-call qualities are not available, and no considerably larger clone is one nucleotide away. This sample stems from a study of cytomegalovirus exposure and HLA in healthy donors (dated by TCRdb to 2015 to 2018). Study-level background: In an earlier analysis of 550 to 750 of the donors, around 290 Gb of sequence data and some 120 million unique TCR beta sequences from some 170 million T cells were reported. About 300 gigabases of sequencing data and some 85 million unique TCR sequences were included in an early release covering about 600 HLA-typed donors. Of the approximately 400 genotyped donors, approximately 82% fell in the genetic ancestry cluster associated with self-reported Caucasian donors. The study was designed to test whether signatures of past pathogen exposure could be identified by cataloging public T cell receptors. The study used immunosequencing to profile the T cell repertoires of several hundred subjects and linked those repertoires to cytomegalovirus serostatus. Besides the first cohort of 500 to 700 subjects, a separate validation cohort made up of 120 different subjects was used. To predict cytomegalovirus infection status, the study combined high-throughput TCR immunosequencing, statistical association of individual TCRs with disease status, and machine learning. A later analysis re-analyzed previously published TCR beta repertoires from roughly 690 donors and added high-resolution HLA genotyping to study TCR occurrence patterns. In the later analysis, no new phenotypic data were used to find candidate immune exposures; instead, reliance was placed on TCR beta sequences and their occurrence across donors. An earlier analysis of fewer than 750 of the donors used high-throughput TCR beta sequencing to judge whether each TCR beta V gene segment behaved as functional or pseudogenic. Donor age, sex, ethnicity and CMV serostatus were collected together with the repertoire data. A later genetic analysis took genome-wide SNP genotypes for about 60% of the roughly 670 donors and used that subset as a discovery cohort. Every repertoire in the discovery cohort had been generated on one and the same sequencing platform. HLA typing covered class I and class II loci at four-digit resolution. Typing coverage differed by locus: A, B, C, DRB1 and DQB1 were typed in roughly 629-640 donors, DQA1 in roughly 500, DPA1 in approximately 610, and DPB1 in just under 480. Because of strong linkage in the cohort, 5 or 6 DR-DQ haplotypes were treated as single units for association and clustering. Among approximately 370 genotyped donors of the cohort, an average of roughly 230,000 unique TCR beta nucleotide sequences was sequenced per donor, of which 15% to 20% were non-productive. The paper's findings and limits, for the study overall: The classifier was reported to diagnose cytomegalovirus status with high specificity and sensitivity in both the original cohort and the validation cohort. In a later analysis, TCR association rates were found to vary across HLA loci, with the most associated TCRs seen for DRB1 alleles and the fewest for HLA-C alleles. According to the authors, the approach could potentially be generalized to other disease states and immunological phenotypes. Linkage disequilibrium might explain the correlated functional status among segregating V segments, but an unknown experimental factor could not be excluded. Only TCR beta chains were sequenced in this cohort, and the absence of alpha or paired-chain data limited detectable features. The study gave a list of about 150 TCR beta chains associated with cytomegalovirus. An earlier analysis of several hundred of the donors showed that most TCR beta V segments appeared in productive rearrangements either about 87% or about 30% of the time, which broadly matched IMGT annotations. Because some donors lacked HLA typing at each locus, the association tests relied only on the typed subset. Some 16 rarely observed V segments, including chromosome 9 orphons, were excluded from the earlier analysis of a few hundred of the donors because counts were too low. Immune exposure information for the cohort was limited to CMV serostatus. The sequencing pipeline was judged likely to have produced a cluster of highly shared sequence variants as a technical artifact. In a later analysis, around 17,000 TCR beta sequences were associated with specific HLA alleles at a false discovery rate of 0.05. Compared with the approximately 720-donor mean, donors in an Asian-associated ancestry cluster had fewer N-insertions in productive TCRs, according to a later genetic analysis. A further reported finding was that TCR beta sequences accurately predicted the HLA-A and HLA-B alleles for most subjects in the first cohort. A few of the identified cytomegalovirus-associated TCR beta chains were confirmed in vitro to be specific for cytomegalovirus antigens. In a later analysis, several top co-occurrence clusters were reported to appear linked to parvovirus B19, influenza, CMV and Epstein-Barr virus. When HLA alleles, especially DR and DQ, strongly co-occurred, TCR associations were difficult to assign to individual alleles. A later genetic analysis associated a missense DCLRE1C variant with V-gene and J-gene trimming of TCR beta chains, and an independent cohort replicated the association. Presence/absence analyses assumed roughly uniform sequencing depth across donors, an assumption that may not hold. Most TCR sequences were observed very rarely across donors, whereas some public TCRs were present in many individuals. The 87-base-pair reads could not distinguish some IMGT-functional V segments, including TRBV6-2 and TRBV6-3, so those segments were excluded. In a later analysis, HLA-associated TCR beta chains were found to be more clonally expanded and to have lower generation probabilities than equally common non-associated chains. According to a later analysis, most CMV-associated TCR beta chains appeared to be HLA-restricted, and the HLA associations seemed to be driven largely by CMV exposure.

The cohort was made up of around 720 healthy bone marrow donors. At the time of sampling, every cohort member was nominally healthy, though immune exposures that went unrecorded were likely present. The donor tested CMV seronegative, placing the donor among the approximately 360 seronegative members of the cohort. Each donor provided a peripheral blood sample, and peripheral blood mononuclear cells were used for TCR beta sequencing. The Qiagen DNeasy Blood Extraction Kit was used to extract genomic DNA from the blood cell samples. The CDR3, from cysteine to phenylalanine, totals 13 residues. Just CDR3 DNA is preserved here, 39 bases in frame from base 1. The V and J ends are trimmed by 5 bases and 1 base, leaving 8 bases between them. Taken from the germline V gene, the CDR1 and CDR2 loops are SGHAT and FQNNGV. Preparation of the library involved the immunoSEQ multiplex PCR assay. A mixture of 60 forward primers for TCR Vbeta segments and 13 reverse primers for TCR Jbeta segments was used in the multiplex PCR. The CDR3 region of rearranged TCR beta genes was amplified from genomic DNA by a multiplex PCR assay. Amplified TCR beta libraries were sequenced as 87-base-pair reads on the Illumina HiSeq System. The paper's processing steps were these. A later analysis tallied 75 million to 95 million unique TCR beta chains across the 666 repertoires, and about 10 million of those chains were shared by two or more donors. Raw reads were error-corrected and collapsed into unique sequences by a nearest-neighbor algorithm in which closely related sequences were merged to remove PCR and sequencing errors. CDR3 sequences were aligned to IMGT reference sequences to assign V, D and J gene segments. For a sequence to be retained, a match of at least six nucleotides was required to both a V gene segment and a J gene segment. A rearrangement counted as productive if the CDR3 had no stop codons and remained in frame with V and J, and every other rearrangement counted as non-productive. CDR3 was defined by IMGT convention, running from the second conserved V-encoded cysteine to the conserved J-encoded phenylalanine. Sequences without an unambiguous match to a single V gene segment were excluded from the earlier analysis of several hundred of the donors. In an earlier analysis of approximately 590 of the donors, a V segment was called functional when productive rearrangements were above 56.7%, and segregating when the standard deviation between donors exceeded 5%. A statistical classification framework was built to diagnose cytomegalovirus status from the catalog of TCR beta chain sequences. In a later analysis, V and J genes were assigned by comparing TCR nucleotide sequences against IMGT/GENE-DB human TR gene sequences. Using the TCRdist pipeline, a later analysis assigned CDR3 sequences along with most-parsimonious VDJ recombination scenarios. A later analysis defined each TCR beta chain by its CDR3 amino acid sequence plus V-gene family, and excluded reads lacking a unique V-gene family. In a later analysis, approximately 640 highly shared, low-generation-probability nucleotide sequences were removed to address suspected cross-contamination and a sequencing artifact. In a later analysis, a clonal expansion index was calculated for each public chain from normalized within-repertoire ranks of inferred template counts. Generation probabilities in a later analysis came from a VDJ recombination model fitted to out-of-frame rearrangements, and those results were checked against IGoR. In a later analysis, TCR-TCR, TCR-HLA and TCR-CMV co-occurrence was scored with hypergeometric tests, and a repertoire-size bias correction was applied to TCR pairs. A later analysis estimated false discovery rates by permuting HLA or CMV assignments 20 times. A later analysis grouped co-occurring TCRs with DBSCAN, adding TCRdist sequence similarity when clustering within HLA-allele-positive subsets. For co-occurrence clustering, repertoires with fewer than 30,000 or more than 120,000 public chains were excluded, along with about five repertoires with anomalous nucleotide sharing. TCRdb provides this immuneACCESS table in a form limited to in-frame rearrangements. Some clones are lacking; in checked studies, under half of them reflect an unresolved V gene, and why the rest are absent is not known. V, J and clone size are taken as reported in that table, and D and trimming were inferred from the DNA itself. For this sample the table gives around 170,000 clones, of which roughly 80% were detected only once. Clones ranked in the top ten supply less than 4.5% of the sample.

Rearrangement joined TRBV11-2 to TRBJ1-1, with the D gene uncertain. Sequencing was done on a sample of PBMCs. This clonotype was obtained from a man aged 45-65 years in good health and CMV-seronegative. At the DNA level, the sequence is TGTGCCAGCAGCGCCGACAAGAACACTGAAGCTTTCTTT. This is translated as CASSADKNTEAFF.